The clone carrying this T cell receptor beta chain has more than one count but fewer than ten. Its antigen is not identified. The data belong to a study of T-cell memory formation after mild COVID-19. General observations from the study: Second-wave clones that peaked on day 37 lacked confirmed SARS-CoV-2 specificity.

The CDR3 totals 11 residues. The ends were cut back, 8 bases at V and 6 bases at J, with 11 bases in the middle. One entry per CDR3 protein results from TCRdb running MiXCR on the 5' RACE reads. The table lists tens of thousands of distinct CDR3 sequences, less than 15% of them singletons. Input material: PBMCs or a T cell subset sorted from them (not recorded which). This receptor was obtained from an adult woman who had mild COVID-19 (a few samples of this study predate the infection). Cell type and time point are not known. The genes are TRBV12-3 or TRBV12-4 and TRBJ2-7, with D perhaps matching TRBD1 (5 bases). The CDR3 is CASSQGFEQYF. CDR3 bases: TGTGCCAGCTCCCAGGGTTTCGAGCAGTACTTC.